The clone carrying this TCR beta chain was seen a handful of times. What it binds is not known. Presence of unique molecular identifiers characterized the TCR beta cDNA libraries. TCRdb re-called the PCR reads through MiXCR, storing one row per CDR3 protein. The table records about 820,000 distinct CDR3 sequences, roughly 50% of them present only once. The CDR3 consists of 12 residues. CDR1 DFQATT and CDR2 SNEGSKA come from the germline V gene (reference sequence). The V and J ends lost 3 bases and 1 base respectively, with 7 bases between them. The data derive from a study of post-analysis software for immune sequencing data. Broader study findings: Five or six TRBV segments were significantly more frequent in patients than in controls. TRBV5-6, TRBV5-1 and TRBV20-1 were among these segments.

The rearrangement uses TRBV20-1 and TRBJ2-7; the D is unclear. This TCR was sampled from a girl aged 5 to 17 with multiple sclerosis. Sequenced material: blood. The CDR3: CSASSRSYEQYF. CDR3 coding DNA: TGCAGTGCTAGTTCACGTTCCTACGAGCAGTACTTC.